This T cell receptor beta chain was found in a study of blood T cell repertoires in COVID-19. The overall study: Sites in the United States, Italy and Spain provided acute and convalescent COVID-19 samples. PBMCs, B-cell-depleted T cells, or T cells were the source of the cDNA or gDNA that made up the material.

After removal of 2 bases from V and 4 bases from J, the junction contained 11 bases not matched to a gene. Germline lookup yields CDR1 SGHDN and CDR2 FVKESK. The CDR3 sequence is 17 residues long. In the study's own analysis: Amplification of reference gene primers was used by the study to estimate nucleated cell counts. TCRdb's copy holds only in-frame clones and misses some; the assay was immunoSEQ multiplex PCR. V and J calls and clone size are copied from that table; D and trimming were computed from the DNA. The data contain 25,000 to 35,000 clones, roughly 90% of them seen just once; the ten biggest clones take up 4.5% to 7.5%. This clone was seen a single time.

The receptor's source is a human donor in a cohort sampled during active COVID-19. Sequencing was carried out using peripheral blood. The V call is TRBV14, the J call TRBJ2-5, with TRBD1 identical over 9 bases. For the CDR3, the DNA is TGTGCCAGCAGCCAACTTACCGGGACAGGGTTAGGAGAGACCCAGTACTTC. Translation gives CASSQLTGTGLGETQYF.